This TCR beta chain was documented in a study of blood T cell repertoires in COVID-19 (dated by TCRdb to 2020 to 2021). About the investigation overall: Samples from collaborators originated in the United States, Italy and Spain and spanned both the acute and convalescent phases of COVID-19. Where available, HLA class I and class II types were obtained from metadata supplied by the sample provider rather than from assay-based typing. The material from the prospective study consisted of cDNA or gDNA derived from T cells, B-cell-depleted T cells, or PBMCs. Subjects who had been exposed to COVID-19, were actively infected with it, or had recovered from it provided the deeply sampled blood TCRbeta repertoires that made up the dataset. Sample metadata almost always included a de-identified subject ID, COVID-19 status, age in years and sex. The samples were drawn from two sources: the first 160 participants of the ongoing ImmuneRACE study, and approximately 1,300 subjects contributed by 6 global collaborators. A freely available public database, intended as a resource for researchers studying the immune response to SARS-CoV-2, is where the repertoires were released.

TCRbeta CDR3 regions were amplified from genomic DNA by means of the immunoSEQ Assay, a bias-controlled multiplex PCR. Per the authors' processing: The number of nucleated cells in each sample was estimated from the amplification of reference gene primers within the assay. To quantify the absolute abundance of each unique TCRbeta CDR3 rearrangement, sequence reads were collapsed and filtered. For each sample, productive Simpson clonality was calculated by taking the square root of Simpson's diversity index across productive rearrangements. Imported from immuneACCESS, the table was reduced by TCRdb to in-frame sequences with V and J called. These copies leave out some clones; in studies compared against another copy, an unresolved V gene accounts for under half, and the cause of the remainder is not known. V, J and clone size were drawn from that table, and D and trimming were deduced from the DNA. Within this sample are roughly 120,000 clones, with roughly four fifths of them counted one time only. Around 10% of the sample is taken by the ten largest.

There are 15 amino acids in the CDR3, from cysteine to phenylalanine inclusive. Only the CDR3 region is kept as DNA, spanning 45 bases read in frame from base 1. The germline V and J ends show losses of 7 bases and 6 bases respectively, and no gene match explains 12 bases of the junction. CDR1 and CDR2, looked up from the germline V gene (reference sequence), are LGHDT and YNNKEL. Beyond this particular receptor, the publication reports: The amount of clinical and demographic metadata varied by source and participant and was provided uncurated.

Collaborating institutions collected whole blood in K2EDTA tubes following their own protocols. For TCRbeta analysis, collaborators shipped samples as frozen whole blood, isolated PBMCs, or DNA extracted from either of those sample types. As to this clone: The antigen this receptor binds is unknown. The record has no base qualities; no much larger clone is one base away.

The sequence was obtained from a human donor in a cohort sampled during active COVID-19. The sample comprised peripheral blood. The chain couples TRBV3-1 (or the pseudogene TRBV3-2) to TRBJ2-1; a stretch of 7 junction bases matches TRBD1. The DNA sequence reads TGTGCCAGCACTCTAGGGGGCCAAGGACTCAATGAGCAGTTCTTC. This sequence encodes CASTLGGQGLNEQFF.